The rows below give T cell receptor beta chains drawn from one sample of a study of control samples from healthy donors and cancer patients. Generated by immunoSEQ multiplex PCR, the TCRdb table keeps only in-frame clones and is missing some. The table includes 230,000 or so clones, around 94% detected once. The sequencing input was blood. The receptors come from a man aged 50-59 years in good health. Each CDR3 is given with its conserved first and last residue. A D gene is named only where the DNA matches it firmly. Not all rows give a size; the values are once, few, many and, for expanded clones, a class.

cdr3_length	v_call	d_call	j_call	clone_size	cdr3_aa	cdr3_nt
12	TRBV14	-	TRBJ2-7	-	CASSPNNYEQYF	TGTGCCAGCAGCCCAAATAACTACGAGCAGTACTTC
13	TRBV6-1	-	TRBJ1-1	-	CASSEARRTEAFF	TGTGCCAGCAGTGAAGCGAGGCGGACTGAAGCTTTCTTT
14	TRBV4-1	-	TRBJ2-5	-	CASSPVAIGETQYF	TGCGCCAGCAGCCCCGTGGCGATCGGGGAGACCCAGTACTTC
13	TRBV6-5	-	TRBJ1-6	-	CATNRALASPLHF	TGTGCCACCAACAGGGCCCTGGCGTCACCCCTCCACTTT
15	TRBV7-8	-	TRBJ1-5	-	CASSLGWGNAQPQHF	TGTGCCAGCAGCTTAGGCTGGGGGAACGCTCAGCCCCAGCATTTT
13	TRBV5-4	-	TRBJ2-3	-	CASSRTPPDTQYF	TGTGCCAGCAGTCGGACTCCCCCAGATACGCAGTATTTT
16	TRBV4-1	-	TRBJ1-4	-	CASSQVPRGINEKLFF	TGCGCCAGCAGCCAAGTACCACGGGGAATTAATGAAAAACTGTTTTTT
15	TRBV5-6	-	TRBJ1-1	-	CASSLWVGAGTEAFF	TGTGCCAGCAGCCTCTGGGTGGGGGCCGGGACTGAAGCTTTCTTT
14	TRBV18	-	TRBJ2-2	-	CASSPLQSSGELFF	TGTGCCAGCTCACCTCTCCAGAGTTCCGGGGAGCTGTTTTTT
14	TRBV5-1	-	TRBJ2-1	-	CASSLNTGQLNKFF	TGCGCCAGCAGCTTGAATACGGGACAACTTAACAAGTTCTTC
18	TRBV21-1	-	TRBJ1-5	-	CASSKDLRRSQQNQPQHF	TGTGCCAGCAGCAAAGATTTAAGGCGGTCACAGCAGAATCAGCCCCAGCATTTT
14	TRBV5-1	-	TRBJ1-3	-	CASTPGGNGNTIYF	TGCGCCAGCACCCCGGGGGGAAATGGAAACACCATATATTTT
14	TRBV4-3	-	TRBJ1-1	-	CASSQALRNTEAFF	TGCGCCAGCAGCCAAGCACTGAGGAACACTGAAGCTTTCTTT
14	TRBV7-2	TRBD1	TRBJ1-5	-	CASSWGQGGQPQHF	TGTGCCAGCAGCTGGGGACAGGGTGGTCAGCCCCAGCATTTT
15	TRBV27	-	TRBJ1-6	once	CASSLEGSYNSPLHF	TGTGCCAGCAGTTTGGAGGGCTCCTATAATTCACCCCTCCACTTT
15	TRBV3-1/TRBV3-2	-	TRBJ1-1	-	CASSQQGSGGTEAFF	TGTGCCAGCAGCCAACAGGGTTCTGGGGGGACTGAAGCTTTCTTT
13	TRBV28	-	TRBJ1-1	once	CASSQGRVTEAFF	TGTGCCAGCAGTCAGGGGAGGGTCACTGAAGCTTTCTTT
12	TRBV5-1	-	TRBJ2-4	-	CASSPGTNIQYF	TGCGCCAGCAGCCCCGGGACGAACATTCAGTACTTC
11	TRBV6-5	-	TRBJ2-1	once	CASSRGNEQFF	TGTGCCAGCAGTCGTGGAAATGAGCAGTTCTTC
15	TRBV3-1/TRBV3-2	TRBD1	TRBJ1-4	-	CASSGTGGRNEKLFF	TGTGCCAGCAGCGGGACAGGGGGCCGGAATGAAAAACTGTTTTTT
14	TRBV7-2	-	TRBJ2-5	-	CASSLSVRQETQYF	TGTGCCAGCAGCTTATCGGTTCGGCAAGAGACCCAGTACTTC
12	TRBV18	-	TRBJ2-5	-	CASSPKKETQYF	TGTGCCAGCTCACCAAAGAAGGAGACCCAGTACTTC